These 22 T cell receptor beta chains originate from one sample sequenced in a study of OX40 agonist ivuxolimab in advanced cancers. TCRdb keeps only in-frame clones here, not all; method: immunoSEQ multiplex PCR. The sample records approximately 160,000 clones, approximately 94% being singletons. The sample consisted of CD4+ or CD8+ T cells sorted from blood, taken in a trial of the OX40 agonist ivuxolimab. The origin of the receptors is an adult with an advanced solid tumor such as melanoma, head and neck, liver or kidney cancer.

CDR3 region: CSVRTGSGELFF. In DNA, the CDR3 is TGCAGCGTTCGGACAGGGTCCGGGGAGCTGTTTTTT. This chain connects TRBV29-1 to TRBJ2-2, with TRBD1 matching over 8 bases. CDR3 length equals 12 residues. The V gene's germline CDR1 is SQVTM and CDR2 ANQGSEA. Trimming removed 5 bases from V and 6 bases from J; junction bases left unmatched: 2.

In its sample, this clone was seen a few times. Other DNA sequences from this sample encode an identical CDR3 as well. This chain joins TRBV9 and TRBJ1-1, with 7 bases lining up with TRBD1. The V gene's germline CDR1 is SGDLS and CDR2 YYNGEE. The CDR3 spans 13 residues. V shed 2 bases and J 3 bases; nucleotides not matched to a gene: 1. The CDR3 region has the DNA TGTGCCAGCAGCGTCGACAGGGACACTGAAGCTTTCTTT. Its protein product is CASSVDRDTEAFF. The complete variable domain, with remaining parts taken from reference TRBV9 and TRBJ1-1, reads DSGVTQTPKHLITATGQRVTLRCSPRSGDLSVYWYQQSLDQGLQFLIQYYNGEERAKGNILERFSAQQFPDLHSELNLSSLELGDSALYFCASSVDRDTEAFFGQGTRLTVV.

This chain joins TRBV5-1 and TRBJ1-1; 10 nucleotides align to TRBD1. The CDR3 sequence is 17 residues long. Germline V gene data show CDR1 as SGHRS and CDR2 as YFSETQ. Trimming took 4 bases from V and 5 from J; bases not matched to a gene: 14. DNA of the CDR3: TGCGCCAGCAGCCAACTTTCCCAGGGACAGGGGAGTACTGAAGCTTTCTTT. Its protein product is CASSQLSQGQGSTEAFF.

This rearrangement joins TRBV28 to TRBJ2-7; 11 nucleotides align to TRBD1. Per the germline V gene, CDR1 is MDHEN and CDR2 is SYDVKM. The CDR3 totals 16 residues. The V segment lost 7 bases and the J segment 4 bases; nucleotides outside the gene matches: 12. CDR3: CASTAWAGTGGYEQYF. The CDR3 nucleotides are TGTGCCAGCACCGCCTGGGCCGGGACAGGGGGGTACGAGCAGTACTTC.

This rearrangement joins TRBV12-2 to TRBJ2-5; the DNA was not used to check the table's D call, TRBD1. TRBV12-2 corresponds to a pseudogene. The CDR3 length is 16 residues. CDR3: CASRFPSTGLHRTQYF. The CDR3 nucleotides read TGTGCAAGTCGCTTCCCCTCGACAGGGCTTCATAGGACCCAGTACTTC.

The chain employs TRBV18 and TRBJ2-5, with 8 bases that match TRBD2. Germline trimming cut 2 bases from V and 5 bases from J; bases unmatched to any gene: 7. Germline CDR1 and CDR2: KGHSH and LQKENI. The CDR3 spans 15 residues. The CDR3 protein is CASSPTSGARETQYF. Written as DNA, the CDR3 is TGTGCCAGCTCACCAACTAGCGGAGCTCGGGAGACCCAGTACTTC.

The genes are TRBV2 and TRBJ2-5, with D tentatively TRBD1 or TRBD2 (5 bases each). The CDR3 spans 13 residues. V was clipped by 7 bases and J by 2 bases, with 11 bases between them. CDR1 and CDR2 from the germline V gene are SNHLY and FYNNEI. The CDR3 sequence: CASTLGRQETQYF. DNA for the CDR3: TGTGCCAGCACTCTGGGACGGCAAGAGACCCAGTACTTC. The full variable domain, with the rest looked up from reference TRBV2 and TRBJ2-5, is EPEVTQTPSHQVTQMGQEVILRCVPISNHLYFYWYRQILGQKVEFLVSFYNNEISEKSEIFDDQFSVERPDGSNFTLKIRSTKLEDSAMYFCASTLGRQETQYFGPGTRLLVL.

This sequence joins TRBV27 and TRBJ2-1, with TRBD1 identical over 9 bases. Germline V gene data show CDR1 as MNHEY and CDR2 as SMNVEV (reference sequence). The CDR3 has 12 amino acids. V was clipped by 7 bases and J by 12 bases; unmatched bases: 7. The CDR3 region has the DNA TGTGCCAGCACCCGACAGGGACAGGGGCAGTTCTTC. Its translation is CASTRQGQGQFF.

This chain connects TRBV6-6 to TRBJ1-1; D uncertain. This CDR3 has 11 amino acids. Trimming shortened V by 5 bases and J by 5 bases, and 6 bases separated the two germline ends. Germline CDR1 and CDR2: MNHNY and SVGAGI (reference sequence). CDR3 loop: CASSVRTEAFF. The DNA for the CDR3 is TGTGCCAGCAGTGTTCGGACTGAAGCTTTCTTT.

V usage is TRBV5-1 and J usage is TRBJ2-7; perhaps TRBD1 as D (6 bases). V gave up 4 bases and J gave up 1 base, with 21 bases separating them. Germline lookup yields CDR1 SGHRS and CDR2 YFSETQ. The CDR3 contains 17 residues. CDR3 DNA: TGCGCCAGCAGCCCGATAACAGGGTCTACCGGATCCTACGAGCAGTACTTC. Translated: CASSPITGSTGSYEQYF.

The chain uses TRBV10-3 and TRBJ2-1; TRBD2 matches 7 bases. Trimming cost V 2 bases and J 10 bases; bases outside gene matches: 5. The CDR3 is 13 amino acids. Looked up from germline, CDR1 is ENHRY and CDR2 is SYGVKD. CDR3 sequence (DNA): TGTGCCATCAGTGAGCCCATGGGGGGGGAGCAGTTCTTC. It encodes CAISEPMGGEQFF.

The CDR3 DNA reads as TGTGCCACCACGAGGACAGTCACTAACTATGGCTACACCTTC. It is translated as CATTRTVTNYGYTF. The genes are TRBV18 and TRBJ1-2, with D possibly matching TRBD1 (6 bases). The CDR3 is 14 residues long. V was cut by 10 bases and J by 0 bases, with 15 bases left in between. Germline CDR1 KGHSH, CDR2 LQKENI. Drawing the rest from reference TRBV18 and TRBJ1-2, the complete variable domain is NAGVMQNPRHLVRRRGQEARLRCSPMKGHSHVYWYRQLPEEGLKFMVYLQKENIIDESGMPKERFSAEFPKEGPSILRIQQVVRGDSAAYFCATTRTVTNYGYTFGSGTRLTVV.

CDR3 sequence reads: CASSQVASYGYTF. The CDR3 nucleotides read TGCGCCAGCAGCCAAGTGGCCTCCTATGGCTACACCTTC. This sequence joins TRBV4-1 and TRBJ1-2; D not certain. CDR1 and CDR2 (germline): MGHRA, YSYEKL. The V end was cut by 1 base, the J end by 4 bases, with 7 bases between. This CDR3 spans 13 amino acids.

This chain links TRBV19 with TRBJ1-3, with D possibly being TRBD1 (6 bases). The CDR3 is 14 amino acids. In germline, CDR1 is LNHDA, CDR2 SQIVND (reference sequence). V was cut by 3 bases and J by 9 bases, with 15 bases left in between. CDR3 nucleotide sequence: TGTGCCAGTAGTATTCAACAGGGAGGCCCCACCATATATTTT. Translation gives CASSIQQGGPTIYF.

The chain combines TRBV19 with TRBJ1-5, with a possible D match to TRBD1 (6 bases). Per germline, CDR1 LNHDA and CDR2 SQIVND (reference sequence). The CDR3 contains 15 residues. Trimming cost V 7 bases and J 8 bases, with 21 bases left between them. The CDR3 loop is CASTPRRGVSKPQHF. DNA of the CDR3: TGTGCCAGTACTCCGAGGAGGGGGGTAAGTAAGCCCCAGCATTTT.

CDR3 amino acids: CASSFRARNTEAFF. CDR3 bases: TGTGCCAGCAGTTTCAGGGCAAGGAACACTGAAGCTTTCTTT. The rearrangement uses TRBV28 and TRBJ1-1; a weak D match, TRBD1 (5 bases). V gave up 3 bases and J gave up 1 base, with 9 bases separating them. Per the germline V gene, CDR1 is MDHEN and CDR2 is SYDVKM. CDR3 length: 14 amino acids.

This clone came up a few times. The CDR3 loop is CASSFVTNGYTF. The CDR3 coding sequence is TGTGCCAGCAGCTTCGTGACGAATGGCTACACCTTC. V is TRBV5-4 and J is TRBJ1-2; D call uncertain. Germline assignment: CDR1 SGHNT and CDR2 YYREEE (reference sequence). The CDR3 covers 12 residues. Trimming removed 2 bases at V and 6 bases at J, with 8 bases between.

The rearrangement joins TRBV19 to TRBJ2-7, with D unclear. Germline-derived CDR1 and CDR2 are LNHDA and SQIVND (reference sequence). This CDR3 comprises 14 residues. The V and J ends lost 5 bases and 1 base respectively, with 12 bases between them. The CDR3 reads CASSPRVRSYEQYF. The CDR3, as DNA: TGTGCCAGTAGTCCCCGGGTACGGTCCTACGAGCAGTACTTC.

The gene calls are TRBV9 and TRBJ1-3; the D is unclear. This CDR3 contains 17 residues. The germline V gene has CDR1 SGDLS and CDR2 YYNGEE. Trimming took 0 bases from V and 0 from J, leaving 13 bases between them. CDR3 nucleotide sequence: TGTGCCAGCAGCGTAGCTACGGCGGGGAGCTCTGGAAACACCATATATTTT. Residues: CASSVATAGSSGNTIYF. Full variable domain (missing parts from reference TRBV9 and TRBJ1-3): DSGVTQTPKHLITATGQRVTLRCSPRSGDLSVYWYQQSLDQGLQFLIQYYNGEERAKGNILERFSAQQFPDLHSELNLSSLELGDSALYFCASSVATAGSSGNTIYFGEGSWLTVV.

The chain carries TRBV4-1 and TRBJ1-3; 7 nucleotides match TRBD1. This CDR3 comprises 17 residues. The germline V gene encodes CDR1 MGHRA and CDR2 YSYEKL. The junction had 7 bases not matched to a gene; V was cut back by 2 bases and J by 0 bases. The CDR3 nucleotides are TGCGCCAGCAGCCAACCCCCGGGACAGAACTCTGGAAACACCATATATTTT. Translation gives CASSQPPGQNSGNTIYF.

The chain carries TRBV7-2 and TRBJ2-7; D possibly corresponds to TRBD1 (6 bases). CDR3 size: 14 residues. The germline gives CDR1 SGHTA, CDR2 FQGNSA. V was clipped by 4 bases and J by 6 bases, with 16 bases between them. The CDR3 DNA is TGTGCCAGCAGCTCATATTACCGGGACATCGAGCAGTACTTC. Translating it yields CASSSYYRDIEQYF.

Here the CDR3 DNA reads TGTGCCAGCAGCGTCCGGGACAGGGCCTACGAGCAGTACTTC. Translation gives CASSVRDRAYEQYF. The chain employs TRBV11-2 and TRBJ2-7; TRBD1 agrees at 9 bases. Germline loops: CDR1 SGHAT, CDR2 FQNNGV. The CDR3 extends over 14 amino acids. V lost 5 bases, J lost 2 bases, and 4 bases stayed unmatched.